The clone carrying this TCR beta chain occurred many times. The sample comes from a study of T cells in Graves' hyperthyroidism and ophthalmopathy. The CDR3 is 11 amino acids. V lost 8 bases to trimming and J lost 8 bases, with 10 bases between them. Germline CDR1 MDHEN, CDR2 SYDVKM. RNA transcripts provided the source from which TCR beta CDR3 regions were amplified. During a first-round RT-PCR of the TCR CDR3, the HTBI primer set was used. TCRdb reprocessed the multiplex PCR reads via MiXCR and lists one record per CDR3 protein. The sample lists a few hundred thousand distinct CDR3 sequences, roughly 14% seen once, with roughly a quarter in the top ten.

This clonotype was sampled from a woman under 30 with Graves' hyperthyroidism that later progressed to Graves' ophthalmopathy. The chain uses TRBV28 and TRBJ1-5; TRBD1 might be the D (5 bases). The sample was blood. The CDR3 sequence is CASRGGEPQHF. CDR3 DNA sequence: TGTGCCAGCCGGGGAGGGGAGCCCCAGCATTTT.